The clone carrying this T cell receptor beta chain occurred a few times. The source of the sample is a study of T cell changes during pregnancy in multiple sclerosis. The repertoire was sequenced with immunoSEQ multiplex PCR; TCRdb's copy has only in-frame clones and lacks some. The sample shows 60,000 to 90,000 clones, around nine tenths of them seen only once. The CDR3 covers 13 residues. Germline-derived CDR1 and CDR2 are GTSNPN and SVGIG (reference sequence). V dropped 2 bases and J dropped 4; count of bases not matched to a gene: 4. V and J are TRBV30 and TRBJ1-1; 7 bases agree with TRBD1. The clonotype comes from a female donor with multiple sclerosis, enrolled in a pregnancy study. This material consisted of peripheral blood, taken before pregnancy. This chain's CDR3 is CAWSWRGRTEAFF. For the CDR3, the DNA is TGTGCCTGGAGTTGGAGGGGGCGCACTGAAGCTTTCTTT. Filled out from reference TRBV30 and TRBJ1-1, the complete variable domain reads SQTIHQWPATLVQPVGSPLSLECTVEGTSNPNLYWYRQAAGRGLQLLFYSVGIGQISSEVPQNLSASRPQDRQFILSSKKLLLSDSGFYLCAWSWRGRTEAFFGQGTRLTVV.